This T cell receptor (beta chain) derives from a study of control samples from healthy donors and cancer patients. This table comes from immunoSEQ multiplex PCR, and its TCRdb copy is limited to in-frame clones, with some not included. The repertoire holds under 70,000 clones, with 70% to 90% as singletons. The CDR3 sequence is 17 residues long. V lost 5 bases and J lost 9; bases outside the gene matches: 14. In germline, CDR1 is KGHSH, CDR2 LQKENI. The clonotype originates from a man aged 50-59 years in good health. The sequenced sample consisted of blood. V usage is TRBV18 and J usage is TRBJ1-6, with TRBD1 matching over 9 bases. As DNA, the CDR3 is TGTGCCAGCTCATCCACCCTCGTCCCGGGACAGGGTTCACCCCTCCACTTT. Protein: CASSSTLVPGQGSPLHF. The full variable domain, in which reference TRBV18 and TRBJ1-6 provide the parts outside the CDR3, is NAGVMQNPRHLVRRRGQEARLRCSPMKGHSHVYWYRQLPEEGLKFMVYLQKENIIDESGMPKERFSAEFPKEGPSILRIQQVVRGDSAAYFCASSSTLVPGQGSPLHFGNGTRLTVT.